This T cell receptor beta chain stems from a study of blood T cell repertoires in COVID-19. Study summary: T cells, B-cell-depleted T cells, or PBMCs provided the cDNA or gDNA that served as material.

Per the study methods: Cell counts per sample came from amplifying reference gene primers. Repertoires were generated with immunoSEQ multiplex PCR, while TCRdb's copy carries only in-frame clones and drops some. V, J and clone size reflect that table, while D and trimming were determined from the DNA. The table lists 110,000 or so clones, 65% to 85% of them singletons. Sequencing input: peripheral blood. The clonotype was recovered from a man aged 50 or older with acute or convalescent COVID-19.

The CDR3 DNA reads TGTGCCACCAGCATGAACAGGGGGGGTGGCTACACCTTC. It specifies CATSMNRGGGYTF. This chain links TRBV15 with TRBJ1-2; 8 bases line up with TRBD1. Germline CDR1 reads LNHNV; CDR2 reads YYDKDF (reference sequence). The CDR3 spans 13 residues. Trimming took 4 bases from V and 7 from J; bases not matched to a gene: 5. The full variable domain, in which reference TRBV15 and TRBJ1-2 provide the parts outside the CDR3, is DAMVIQNPRYQVTQFGKPVTLSCSQTLNHNVMYWYQQKSSQAPKLLFHYYDKDFNNEADTPDNFQSRRPNTSFCFLDIRSPGLGDTAMYLCATSMNRGGGYTFGSGTRLTVV.